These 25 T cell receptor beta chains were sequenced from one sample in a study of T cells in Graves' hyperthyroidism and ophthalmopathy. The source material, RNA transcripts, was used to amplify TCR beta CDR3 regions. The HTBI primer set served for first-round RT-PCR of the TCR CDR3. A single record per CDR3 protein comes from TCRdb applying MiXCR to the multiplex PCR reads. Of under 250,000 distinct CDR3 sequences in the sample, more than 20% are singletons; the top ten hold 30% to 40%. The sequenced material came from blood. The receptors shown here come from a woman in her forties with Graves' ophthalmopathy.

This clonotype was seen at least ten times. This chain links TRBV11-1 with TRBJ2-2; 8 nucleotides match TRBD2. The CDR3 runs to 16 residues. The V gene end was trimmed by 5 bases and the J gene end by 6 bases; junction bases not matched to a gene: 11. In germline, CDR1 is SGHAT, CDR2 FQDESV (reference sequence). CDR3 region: CASSTDGAGAAGELFF. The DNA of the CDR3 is TGTGCCAGCAGCACCGACGGAGCGGGAGCCGCCGGGGAGCTGTTTTTT.

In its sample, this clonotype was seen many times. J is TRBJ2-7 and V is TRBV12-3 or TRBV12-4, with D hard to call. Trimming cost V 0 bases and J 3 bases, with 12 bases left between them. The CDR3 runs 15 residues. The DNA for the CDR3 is TGTGCCAGCAGTTTAGCGGCTAGTCAAAGCTACGAGCAGTACTTC. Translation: CASSLAASQSYEQYF.

This CDR3 reads CASSSTRGRGPHEQYF. CDR3 bases: TGTGCCAGCAGTTCTACCCGGGGCAGGGGGCCCCACGAGCAGTACTTC. The genes are TRBV7-8 and TRBJ2-7, with 8 bases identical to TRBD1. This CDR3 region has 16 residues. CDR1 is SGHVS and CDR2 is FQNEAQ in the germline V gene. With V trimmed by 6 bases and J by 5 bases, 15 bases remained unmatched.

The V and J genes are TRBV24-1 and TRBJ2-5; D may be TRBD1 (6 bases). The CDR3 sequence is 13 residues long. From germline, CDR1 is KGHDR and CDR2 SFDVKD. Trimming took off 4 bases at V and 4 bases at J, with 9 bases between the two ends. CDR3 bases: TGTGCCACCAGTGAACCAGGGGTAGAGACCCAGTACTTC. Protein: CATSEPGVETQYF.

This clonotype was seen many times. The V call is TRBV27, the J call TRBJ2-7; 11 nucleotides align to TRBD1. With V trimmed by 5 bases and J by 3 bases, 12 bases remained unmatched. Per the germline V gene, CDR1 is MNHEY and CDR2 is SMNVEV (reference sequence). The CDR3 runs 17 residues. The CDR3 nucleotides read TGTGCCAGCAGTGGCCCGCGAAGGGACAGGGGGGACTACGAGCAGTACTTC. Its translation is CASSGPRRDRGDYEQYF.

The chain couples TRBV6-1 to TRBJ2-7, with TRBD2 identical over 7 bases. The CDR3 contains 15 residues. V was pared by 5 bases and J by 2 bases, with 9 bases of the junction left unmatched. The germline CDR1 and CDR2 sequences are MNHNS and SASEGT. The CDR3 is CASSPGLSGTYEQYF. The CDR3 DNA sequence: TGTGCCAGCAGTCCGGGACTAAGCGGAACCTACGAGCAGTACTTC.

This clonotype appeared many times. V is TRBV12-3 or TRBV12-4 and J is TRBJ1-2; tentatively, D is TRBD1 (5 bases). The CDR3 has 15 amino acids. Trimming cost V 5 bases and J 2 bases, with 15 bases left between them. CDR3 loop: CASSPQGRVNYGYTF. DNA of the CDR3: TGTGCCAGCAGTCCCCAGGGTCGAGTAAACTATGGCTACACCTTC.

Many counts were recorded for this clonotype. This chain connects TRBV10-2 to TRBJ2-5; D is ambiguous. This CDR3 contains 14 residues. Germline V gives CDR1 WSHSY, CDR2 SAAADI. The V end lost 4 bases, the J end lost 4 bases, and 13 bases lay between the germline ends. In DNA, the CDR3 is TGCGCCAGCAGTGGGGGTTCTAGAGCAGAGACCCAGTACTTC. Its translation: CASSGGSRAETQYF.

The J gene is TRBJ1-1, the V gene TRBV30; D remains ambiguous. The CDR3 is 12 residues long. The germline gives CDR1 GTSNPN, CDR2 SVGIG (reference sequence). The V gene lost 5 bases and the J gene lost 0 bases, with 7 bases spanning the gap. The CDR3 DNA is TGTGCCTGGTGGGAGTTGAACACTGAAGCTTTCTTT. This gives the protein CAWWELNTEAFF.

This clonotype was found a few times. The CDR3 spells CSATGTSSYEQYF. Written as DNA, the CDR3 is TGCAGTGCCACCGGGACTAGCAGCTACGAGCAGTACTTC. The chain joins TRBV20-1 to TRBJ2-7; TRBD2 matches 9 bases. CDR3 size: 13 residues. Germline V gene lookup returns CDR1 DFQATT and CDR2 SNEGSKA (reference sequence). Losses at the gene ends were 6 bases for V and 3 bases for J; bases not matched to a gene: 6.

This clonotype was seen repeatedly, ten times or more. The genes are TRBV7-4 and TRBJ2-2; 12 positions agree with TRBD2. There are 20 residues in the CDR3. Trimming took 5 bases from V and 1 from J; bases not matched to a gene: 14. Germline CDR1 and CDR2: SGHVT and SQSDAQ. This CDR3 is CASSKRSGTSGSQNTGELFF. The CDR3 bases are TGTGCCAGCAGCAAACGCTCCGGGACTAGCGGGTCCCAGAACACCGGGGAGCTGTTTTTT.

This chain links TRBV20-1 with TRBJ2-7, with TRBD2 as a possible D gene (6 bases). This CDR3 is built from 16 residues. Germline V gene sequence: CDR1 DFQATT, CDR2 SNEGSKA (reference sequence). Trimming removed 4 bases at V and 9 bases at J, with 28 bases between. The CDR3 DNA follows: TGCAGTGCTAAATCTCGGCGGGGCAGTAAAGTACTGGGGCAGTACTTC. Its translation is CSAKSRRGSKVLGQYF.

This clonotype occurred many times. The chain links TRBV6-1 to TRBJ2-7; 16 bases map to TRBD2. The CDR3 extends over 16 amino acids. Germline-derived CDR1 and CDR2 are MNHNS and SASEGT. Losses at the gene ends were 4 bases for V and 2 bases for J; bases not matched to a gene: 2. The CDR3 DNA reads TGTGCCAGCAGTGCGGGACTAGCGGGAGGGGCCTACGAGCAGTACTTC. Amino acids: CASSAGLAGGAYEQYF.

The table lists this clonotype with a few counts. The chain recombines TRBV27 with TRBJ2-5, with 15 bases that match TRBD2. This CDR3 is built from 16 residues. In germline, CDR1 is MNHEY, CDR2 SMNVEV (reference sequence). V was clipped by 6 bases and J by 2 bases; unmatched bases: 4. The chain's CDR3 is CASSSGLAGGQETQYF. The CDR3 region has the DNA TGTGCCAGCAGCTCGGGACTAGCGGGAGGTCAAGAGACCCAGTACTTC.

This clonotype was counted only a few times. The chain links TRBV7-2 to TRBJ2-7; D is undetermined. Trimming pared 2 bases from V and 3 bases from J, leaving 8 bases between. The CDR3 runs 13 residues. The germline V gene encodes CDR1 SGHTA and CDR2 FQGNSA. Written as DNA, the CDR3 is TGTGCCAGCAGCTTAAGCCAATACTACGAGCAGTACTTC. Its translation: CASSLSQYYEQYF.

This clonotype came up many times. CDR3 DNA sequence: TGTGCCAGCTCAATAGCGCAGAGCTCCTACGAGCAGTACTTC. This encodes CASSIAQSSYEQYF. The V call is TRBV18, the J call TRBJ2-7; D perhaps matches TRBD2 (5 bases). The CDR3 runs to 14 residues. Deletions cut 5 bases from V and 0 bases from J, with 11 bases between. The germline V gene encodes CDR1 KGHSH and CDR2 LQKENI.

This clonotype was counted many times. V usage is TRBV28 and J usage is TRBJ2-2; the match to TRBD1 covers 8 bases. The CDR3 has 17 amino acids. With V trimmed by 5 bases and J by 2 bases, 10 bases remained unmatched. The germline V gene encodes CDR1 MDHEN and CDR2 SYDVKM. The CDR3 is CASSNPQGASNTGELFF. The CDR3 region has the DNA TGTGCCAGCAGTAATCCCCAGGGGGCGAGTAACACCGGGGAGCTGTTTTTT.

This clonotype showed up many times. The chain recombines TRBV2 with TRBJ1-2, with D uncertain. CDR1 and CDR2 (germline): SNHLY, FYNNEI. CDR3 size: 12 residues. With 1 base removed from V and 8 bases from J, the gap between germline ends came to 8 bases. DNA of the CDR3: TGTGCCAGCAGTGAAGGCGGGAACGGCTACACCTTC. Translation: CASSEGGNGYTF.

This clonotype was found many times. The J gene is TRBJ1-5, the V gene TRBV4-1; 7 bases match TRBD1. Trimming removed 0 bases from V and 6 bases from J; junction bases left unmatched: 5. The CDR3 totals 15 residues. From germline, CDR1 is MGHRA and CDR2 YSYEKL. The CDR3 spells CASSQDDRVGQPQHF. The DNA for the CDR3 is TGCGCCAGCAGCCAAGATGACAGGGTGGGTCAGCCCCAGCATTTT.

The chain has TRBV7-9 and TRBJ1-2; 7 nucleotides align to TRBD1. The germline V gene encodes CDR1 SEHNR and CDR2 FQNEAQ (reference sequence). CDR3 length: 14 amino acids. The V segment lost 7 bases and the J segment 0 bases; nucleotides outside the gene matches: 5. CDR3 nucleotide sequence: TGTGCCAGCACCGAGACAGGGACTAACTATGGCTACACCTTC. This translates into CASTETGTNYGYTF.

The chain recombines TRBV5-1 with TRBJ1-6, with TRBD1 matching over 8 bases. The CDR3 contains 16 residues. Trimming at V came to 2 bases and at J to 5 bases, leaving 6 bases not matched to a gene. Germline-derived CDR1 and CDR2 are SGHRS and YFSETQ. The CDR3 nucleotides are TGCGCCAGCAGCTTAGGATCGGGACAGGATAATTCACCCCTCCACTTT. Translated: CASSLGSGQDNSPLHF. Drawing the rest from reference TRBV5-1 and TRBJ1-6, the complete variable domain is KAGVTQTPRYLIKTRGQQVTLSCSPISGHRSVSWYQQTPGQGLQFLFEYFSETQRNKGNFPGRFSGRQFSNSRSEMNVSTLELGDSALYLCASSLGSGQDNSPLHFGNGTRLTVT.

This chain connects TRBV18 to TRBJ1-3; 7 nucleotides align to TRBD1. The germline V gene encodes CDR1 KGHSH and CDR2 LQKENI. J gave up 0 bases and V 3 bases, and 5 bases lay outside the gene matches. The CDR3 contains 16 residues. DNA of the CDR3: TGTGCCAGCTCACCCCTTGGGACAGTCTCTGGAAACACCATATATTTT. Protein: CASSPLGTVSGNTIYF.

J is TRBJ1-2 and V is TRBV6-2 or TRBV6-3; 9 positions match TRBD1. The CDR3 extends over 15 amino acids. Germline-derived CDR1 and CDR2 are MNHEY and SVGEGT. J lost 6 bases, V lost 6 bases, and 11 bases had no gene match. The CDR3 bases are TGTGCCAGCAGCATCTGGACAGGGGTCGCGAATGGCTACACCTTC. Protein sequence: CASSIWTGVANGYTF.

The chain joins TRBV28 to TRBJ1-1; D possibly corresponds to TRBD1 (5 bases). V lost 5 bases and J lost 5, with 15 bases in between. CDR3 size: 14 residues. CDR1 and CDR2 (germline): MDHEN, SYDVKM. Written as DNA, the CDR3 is TGTGCCAGCAGTCCTCAGGGATGGGTGACTGAAGCTTTCTTT. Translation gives CASSPQGWVTEAFF.

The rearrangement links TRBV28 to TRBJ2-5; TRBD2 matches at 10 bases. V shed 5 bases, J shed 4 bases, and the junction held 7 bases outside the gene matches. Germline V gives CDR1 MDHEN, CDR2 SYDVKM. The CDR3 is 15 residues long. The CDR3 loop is CASSPLAGGRETQYF. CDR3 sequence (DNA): TGTGCCAGCAGTCCTTTAGCGGGAGGTAGAGAGACCCAGTACTTC.